The 16 T cell receptor beta chains reported below all come from one sample, sequenced in a study of CD8 T cells in Susac syndrome. An amount of RNA that ranged from roughly 0.45 to 1 ug was reverse transcribed with random hexamers. TCRdb independently ran MiXCR on the immunoSEQ multiplex PCR reads; one entry per CDR3 protein. The data contain some 120,000 distinct CDR3 sequences, more than 90% of them singletons. Sequencing was performed on CD4+ T cells from PBMCs. These receptors all stem from a human donor in good health.

The chain uses TRBV4-1 and TRBJ1-2, with D unclear. In germline, CDR1 is MGHRA, CDR2 YSYEKL. The CDR3 length is 14 residues. V was shortened by 1 base and J by 4 bases, with 10 bases between the two germline ends. Written as DNA, the CDR3 is TGCGCCAGCAGCCAAGCCCACACCAGCTATGGCTACACCTTC. Its translation is CASSQAHTSYGYTF.

This clonotype has a single count. The chain has TRBV9 and TRBJ2-1, with D hard to call. Trimming cost V 2 bases and J 5 bases, with 8 bases left between them. CDR3 length equals 13 residues. Germline V lookup: CDR1 SGDLS, CDR2 YYNGEE. CDR3 amino acids: CASSVRMNNEQFF. In DNA form, the CDR3 reads TGTGCCAGCAGCGTTAGGATGAACAATGAGCAGTTCTTC.

The V gene is TRBV5-5, the J gene TRBJ1-3; D is unclear. Germline V lookup: CDR1 SGHKS, CDR2 YYEKEE (reference sequence). V was shortened by 2 bases and J by 4 bases, with 4 bases between the two germline ends. CDR3 length: 12 residues. CDR3 amino acids: CASSLEGNTIYF. The CDR3 DNA sequence: TGTGCCAGCAGCTTAGAGGGAAACACCATATATTTT.

Notes on this clonotype: The CDR3 carries no conserved terminal phenylalanine or tryptophan, so it likely arises from a read error. The DNA is left out, because the CDR3 cannot be placed on it with certainty; the CDR3 is given as TCRdb lists it. V gene TRBV3-1 combines with J gene TRBJ2-1. Germline V gene sequence: CDR1 LGHDT, CDR2 YNNKEL (reference sequence). The CDR3 adds up to 8 amino acids, both ends counted. CDR3 region: CASSQRQI.

The rearrangement links TRBV7-2 to TRBJ2-7; the D is unclear. CDR1 and CDR2 from the germline V gene are SGHTA and FQGNSA. The CDR3 is 13 residues long. The V and J ends lost 0 bases and 7 bases respectively, with 10 bases between them. The CDR3 protein is CASSLARMAEQYF. CDR3 nucleotides: TGTGCCAGCAGCTTAGCGAGGATGGCGGAGCAGTACTTC.

V and J are TRBV18 and TRBJ1-1; no reliable D call. V was trimmed by 3 bases and J by 7 bases, leaving 12 bases between them. The CDR3 covers 13 residues. Germline-derived CDR1 and CDR2 are KGHSH and LQKENI. CDR3 amino acids: CASSPRALNEAFF. In nucleotides, the CDR3 is TGTGCCAGCTCACCGCGAGCCTTAAATGAAGCTTTCTTT. Full variable domain (missing parts from reference TRBV18 and TRBJ1-1): NAGVMQNPRHLVRRRGQEARLRCSPMKGHSHVYWYRQLPEEGLKFMVYLQKENIIDESGMPKERFSAEFPKEGPSILRIQQVVRGDSAAYFCASSPRALNEAFFGQGTRLTVV.

CDR3 DNA sequence: TGCAGCGTTCTACAGGTGGATTATGGCTACACCTTC. Translation gives CSVLQVDYGYTF. The gene calls are TRBV29-1 and TRBJ1-2; TRBD1 might be the D (5 bases). This CDR3 is built from 12 residues. Germline CDR1 and CDR2: SQVTM and ANQGSEA. Trimming removed 5 bases at V and 5 bases at J, with 12 bases between.

CDR3 in amino acids: CASSIPGQGRAEAFF. CDR3 coding DNA: TGTGCCAGTAGTATCCCGGGACAGGGCCGTGCTGAAGCTTTCTTT. This rearrangement joins TRBV19 to TRBJ1-1, with 9 bases matching TRBD1. The V segment lost 3 bases and the J segment 6 bases; nucleotides outside the gene matches: 8. Germline values: CDR1 LNHDA, CDR2 SQIVND (reference sequence). The CDR3 has 15 residues.

The chain has TRBV3-1 and TRBJ1-1; D is uncertain. Trimming pared 5 bases from V and 5 bases from J, leaving 15 bases between. Germline CDR1 reads LGHDT; CDR2 reads YNNKEL (reference sequence). The CDR3 is 14 residues long. The CDR3, as DNA: TGTGCCAGCAGCGCAACGAGAGGGCGAACTGAAGCTTTCTTT. As protein: CASSATRGRTEAFF.

V and J are TRBV29-1 and TRBJ1-1; D is ambiguous. This CDR3 contains 13 residues. CDR1 is SQVTM and CDR2 is ANQGSEA in the germline V gene. The ends were cut back, 7 bases at V and 1 base at J, with 13 bases in the middle. CDR3 in amino acids: CSGSQTPNTEAFF. CDR3 bases: TGCAGCGGTTCCCAGACCCCGAACACTGAAGCTTTCTTT.

The V call is TRBV5-4, the J call TRBJ2-3; D call uncertain. Per germline, CDR1 SGHNT and CDR2 YYREEE (reference sequence). With 0 bases removed from V and 1 base from J, the gap between germline ends came to 9 bases. This CDR3 spans 15 amino acids. CDR3 coding DNA: TGTGCCAGCAGCTTGGATGGCTTTCGCACAGATACGCAGTATTTT. It encodes CASSLDGFRTDTQYF.

V usage is TRBV12-3 or TRBV12-4 and J usage is TRBJ2-1; 7 bases line up with TRBD2. CDR3 length: 14 residues. V shed 6 bases and J 5 bases; nucleotides not matched to a gene: 7. Written as DNA, the CDR3 is TGTGCCAGCAGCCGAGCGGGGATCGACAATGAGCAGTTCTTC. Protein sequence: CASSRAGIDNEQFF.

The rearrangement uses TRBV27 and TRBJ1-1; perhaps TRBD1 as D (6 bases). Germline values: CDR1 MNHEY, CDR2 SMNVEV (reference sequence). V shed 5 bases and J shed 4 bases, with 17 bases lying between them. The CDR3 is 15 residues long. The CDR3 reads CASSARGFVSTEAFF. In DNA, the CDR3 is TGTGCCAGCAGTGCCAGGGGTTTCGTTAGCACTGAAGCTTTCTTT.

This chain joins TRBV5-1 and TRBJ1-2; D is undetermined. CDR1 and CDR2 from the germline V gene are SGHRS and YFSETQ. The CDR3 length is 13 residues. Trimming shortened V by 0 bases and J by 7 bases, and 10 bases separated the two germline ends. CDR3 in amino acids: CASSLGPEGGYTF. DNA of the CDR3: TGCGCCAGCAGCTTGGGGCCGGAAGGTGGCTACACCTTC.

This sequence joins TRBV6-4 and TRBJ2-3; 12 nucleotides match TRBD2. J gave up 4 bases and V 5 bases, and 4 bases lay outside the gene matches. Germline loops: CDR1 MRHNA, CDR2 SNTAGT. The CDR3 is made up of 15 amino acids. The CDR3 bases are TGTGCCAGCAGTCGACTAGCGGGAGCCCCAGATACGCAGTATTTT. Translation: CASSRLAGAPDTQYF.

This sequence joins TRBV7-9 and TRBJ2-7, with 9 bases matching TRBD1. The V gene end was trimmed by 0 bases and the J gene end by 3 bases; junction bases not matched to a gene: 9. This CDR3 has 17 amino acids. The germline CDR1 and CDR2 sequences are SEHNR and FQNEAQ (reference sequence). CDR3 protein: CASSLAGGGTGLYEQYF. The DNA of the CDR3 is TGTGCCAGCAGCTTAGCGGGAGGTGGGACAGGGCTCTACGAGCAGTACTTC.